This TCR beta chain was found in a study of response to subunit inactivated influenza vaccine. Study results and caveats: It was the authors' suggestion that each seasonal influenza vaccination recruits few new T cells.

This CDR3 has 14 residues. Trimming took off 10 bases at V and 0 bases at J, with 14 bases between the two ends. Germline V gene sequence: CDR1 SNHLY, CDR2 FYNNEI. This clonotype came up many times. The antigen remains unidentified. Via MiXCR, TCRdb re-called the RT-PCR reads, giving one row per CDR3 protein. The repertoire consists of about 700,000 distinct CDR3 sequences, with about 14% occurring once and the leading ten covering about 7.4%. This clonotype was obtained from a man between 45 and 60 years old who received an inactivated influenza vaccine. The sample was PBMCs from blood, taken less than 15 days before vaccination. V gene TRBV2 combines with J gene TRBJ2-3; D possibly matches TRBD1 or TRBD2 (5 bases each). As DNA, the CDR3 is TGTGCCACGTCAGGGACGCCGAGCACAGATACGCAGTATTTT. Protein sequence: CATSGTPSTDTQYF.